The present T cell receptor (beta chain) was sequenced within a study of beta chain features in type 1 diabetes. Whole-study context: Age, gender and cell yields were similar between patients and healthy donors. Sorted cells from all samples, numbering about 100,000,000, were examined. Findings of the study overall: Shortening that was moderate but significant affected the TCRB CDR3s of Type 1 diabetes patients in all four CD4+ subsets. Sampled from patients, naive, central memory and Treg TCRB repertoires appeared more similar than those sampled from healthy donors.

A single heparinised blood sample, averaging around 0.11 L, was obtained per donor. The germline CDR1 and CDR2 sequences are MDHEN and SYDVKM. The CDR3 runs to 16 residues. V lost 6 bases and J lost 1; bases outside the gene matches: 8. In regard to this clone: What it binds is not known.

The sequenced template was cDNA made from the entire isolated RNA. Generated by immunoSEQ multiplex PCR, the TCRdb table keeps only in-frame clones and is missing some. The repertoire consists of a few hundred thousand clones, with about 13% occurring once and the leading ten covering roughly 0.015%. The clonotype comes from a woman aged 18 to 35 with type 1 diabetes. The sample comprised naive CD4+ T cells from blood. V is TRBV28 and J is TRBJ2-3; 9 bases are shared with TRBD1. The DNA of the CDR3 is TGTGCCAGCAGCAACGGCAGGACAGGGGGCACAGATACGCAGTATTTT. Residues: CASSNGRTGGTDTQYF.